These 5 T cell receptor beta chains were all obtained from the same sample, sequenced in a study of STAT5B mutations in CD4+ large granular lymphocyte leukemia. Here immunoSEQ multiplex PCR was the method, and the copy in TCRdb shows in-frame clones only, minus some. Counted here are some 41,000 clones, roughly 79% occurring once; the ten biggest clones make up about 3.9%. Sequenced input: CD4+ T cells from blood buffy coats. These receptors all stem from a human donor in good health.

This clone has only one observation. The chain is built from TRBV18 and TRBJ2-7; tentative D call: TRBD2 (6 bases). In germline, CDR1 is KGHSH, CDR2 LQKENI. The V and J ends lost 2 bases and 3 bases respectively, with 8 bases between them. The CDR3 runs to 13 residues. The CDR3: CASSPNGGYEQYF. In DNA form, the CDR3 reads TGTGCCAGCTCACCAAACGGGGGCTACGAGCAGTACTTC.

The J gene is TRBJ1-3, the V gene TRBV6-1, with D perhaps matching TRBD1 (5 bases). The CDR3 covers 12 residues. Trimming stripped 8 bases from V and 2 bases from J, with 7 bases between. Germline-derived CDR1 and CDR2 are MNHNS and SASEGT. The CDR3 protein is CASGAAGNTIYF. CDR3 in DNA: TGTGCCAGCGGGGCGGCTGGAAACACCATATATTTT.

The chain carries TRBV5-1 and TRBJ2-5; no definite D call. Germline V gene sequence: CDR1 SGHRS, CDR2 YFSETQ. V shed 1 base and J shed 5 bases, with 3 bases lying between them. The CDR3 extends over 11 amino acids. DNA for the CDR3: TGCGCCAGCAGCTTGCAGGAGACCCAGTACTTC. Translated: CASSLQETQYF.

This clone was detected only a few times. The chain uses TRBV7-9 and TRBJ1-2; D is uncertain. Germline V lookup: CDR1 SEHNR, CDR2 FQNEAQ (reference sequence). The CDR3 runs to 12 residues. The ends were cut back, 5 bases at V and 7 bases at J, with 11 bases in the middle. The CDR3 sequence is CASSIDWVGYTF. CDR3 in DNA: TGTGCCAGCAGCATCGATTGGGTTGGCTACACCTTC.

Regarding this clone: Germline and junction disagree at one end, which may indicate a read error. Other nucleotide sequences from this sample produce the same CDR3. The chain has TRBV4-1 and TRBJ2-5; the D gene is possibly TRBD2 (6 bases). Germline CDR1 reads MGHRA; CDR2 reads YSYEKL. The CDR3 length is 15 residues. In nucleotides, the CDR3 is TGTGCCAGCAGCCAAGGAGTAGCGGTCCAAGAGACCCAGTACTTC. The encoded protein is CASSQGVAVQETQYF.